This T cell receptor beta chain was found in a study of CD8 T cells in Susac syndrome. Trimming removed 3 bases from V and 5 bases from J; junction bases left unmatched: 7. From germline, CDR1 is LNHDA and CDR2 SQIVND (reference sequence). CDR3 length: 16 amino acids. TCR beta was sequenced from blood CD8+ and CD4+ T cells. Negative isolation yielded the CD8+ and CD4+ T cells, while FACS enriched the TEMRA cells. The RNA input was roughly 0.45 to 1 ug, and it was reverse transcribed with random hexamers. TCR beta CDR3 was amplified by immunoSEQ covering 54 Vbeta and 13 Jbeta. Each CDR3 protein gets one entry after TCRdb re-called the immunoSEQ multiplex PCR reads with MiXCR. The sample contains about 200,000 distinct CDR3 sequences, roughly 95% of which appear only once.

The chain couples TRBV19 to TRBJ2-1, with 10 bases lining up with TRBD2. Sequencing input: CD4+ T cells from PBMCs. This receptor was obtained from a human donor with multiple sclerosis. The CDR3: CASSIGGLAGDNEQFF. CDR3 DNA: TGTGCCAGTAGTATTGGTGGCCTAGCGGGAGACAATGAGCAGTTCTTC.